This T cell receptor beta chain was sequenced in a study of shared clonotypes between healthy human individuals (dated by TCRdb to 2020 to 2021). Background on the whole study: Three men and two women, aged 18 to 49 years, made up the cohort. Each donor's leukapheresis produced roughly between roughly 0.85 and 9 billion PBMCs. For each donor, CD4 naive and CD4 memory were each run on three plates, CD8 naive on two plates, and CD8 memory on one plate. The study deeply sequenced blood TCR repertoires of about 5 healthy adults to estimate repertoire size and the extent of clonotype sharing between individuals. To increase sequencing depth and limit assay-specific biases, different laboratories used diverse techniques to prepare libraries and sequence TCR repertoires.

Of note for this clone: The antigen it binds to is not known. No per-base quality is available; no much larger clone lies one base away.

Using the deep immunoSEQ assay, TCR CDR3 regions were amplified from genomic DNA by multiplex PCR. Extracted genomic DNA from each cell subset was distributed evenly across all wells of several immunoSEQ 96-well plates, and each plate was treated as a replicate. For sorted subsets, 200 to 250 ng of genomic DNA, equivalent to some 30,000 T cell genomes, went into each replicate PCR. The purified libraries were quantified using a Qubit 3.0 fluorometer, sized with a Bioanalyzer 2100, and then quantified again using the KAPA Library Quantification kit. Every immunoSEQ 96-well plate was sequenced on a separate single-read 150-cycle Illumina NextSeq 550 flow cell. The paper's data handling went like this. Because the immunoSEQ output held only junctional sequences and lacked quality scores, the filtering could not match the filtering applied to full-length reads. To assign V/J genes and CDR3, sequences were annotated against IMGT germline references using PyIR, a Python wrapper for IgBLAST v1.9. Reads were filtered out if the reads had weak V/J assignments (E-value above 1e-6), no CDR3, stop codons, out-of-frame junctions, or ambiguous translated residues. V3J clonotypes were defined by identical inferred V gene, J gene, and CDR3 amino acid sequence. To compute the percentage overlap between repertoires, the number of shared unique clonotypes was divided by the size of the smaller repertoire. Repertoire richness was assessed with RTK rarefaction, the Chao1 estimator, and Recon v2.1 estimates of unobserved clonotypes. For all TCRbeta clonotypes obtained by the gDNA method from several donors, generation probabilities were computed with OLGA. TCRdb carries this immuneACCESS record with in-frame sequences only. Its versions omit some clonotypes, under half of them owing to an unresolved V gene in the studies checked, with the rest unexplained. The V and J calls and clone size come from that table; D and trimming were worked out from the DNA. Present in this sample are about 2.1 million clones, roughly 95% of which were seen just once. The ten biggest clones cover roughly 1.7% of the sample.

What the study reported, not specific to this receptor: Sampling was restricted to blood, and TCR repertoires in tissues likely differ from the TCR repertoires found in blood. Pairwise subsampling indicated that sequencing depth was expected to affect the degree of clonotype sharing among donors. Clonotypes shared by all four sorted-subset donors showed higher generation probabilities than non-shared clonotypes. Because the study included only a small number of donors, the genetic and exposure-history diversity represented was limited. Rarefaction of sorted-subset datasets indicated incomplete sequencing despite the large sequencing depth. Across four donors, around 5.4% of naive CD4, around 3.3% of naive CD8, 2.3% of memory CD4, and approximately 0.4% of memory CD8 clonotypes were shared. Naive subsets generally had larger estimated clonotype richness than memory subsets did.

V and J are trimmed by 5 bases and 6 bases, and the gene matches miss 10 bases of the junction. The germline V gene supplies CDR1 SNHLY and CDR2 FYNNEI. The CDR3 contains 16 residues, cysteine and phenylalanine counted. Of the read, only the CDR3 DNA is kept; its 48 bases are in frame from base 1. For the CD8 naive samples, CD45RO-negative cells were positively selected for CCR7, yielding a CD45RA+CCR7+ population from which TemRA cells were excluded. The donors were healthy, HIV-negative adults with no recently reported acute infections or vaccinations. Every donor was a Caucasian adult living in Nashville, Tennessee, USA. Blood was obtained by leukapheresis, after which PBMCs were separated by Ficoll-Histopaque density gradient centrifugation and cryopreserved in liquid nitrogen vapor phase. Analytical flow cytometry was used to check the purity and quantity of every magnetically sorted T cell population. From each sorted fraction, genomic DNA was isolated and quantified by UV absorbance on a Nanodrop 2000c.

The sample was naive CD8+ T cells from PBMCs. The cell subset or site tag for this specimen amounts to: CD45RA+CCR7+. The chain uses TRBV2 and TRBJ1-4, and 9 junctional nucleotides match TRBD1. The sequence came from a man between 18 and 35 years old in good health. Some clones in this sample may be carry-over from other donors' samples. The nucleotides are TGTGCCAGCAGTCTATGGAAGACAGGGGGATATGAAAAACTGTTTTTT. It translates to CASSLWKTGGYEKLFF.